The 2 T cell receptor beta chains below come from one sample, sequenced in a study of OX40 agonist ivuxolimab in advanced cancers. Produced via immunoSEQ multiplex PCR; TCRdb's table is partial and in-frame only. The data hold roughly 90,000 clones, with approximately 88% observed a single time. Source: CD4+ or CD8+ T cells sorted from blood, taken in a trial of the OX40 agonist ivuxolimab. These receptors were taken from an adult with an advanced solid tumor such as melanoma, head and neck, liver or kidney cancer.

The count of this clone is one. CDR3: CSVEGDAGANVLTF. For the CDR3, the DNA is TGCAGCGTTGAAGGGGACGCTGGGGCCAACGTCCTGACTTTC. This rearrangement joins TRBV29-1 to TRBJ2-6; possibly TRBD1 or TRBD2 for D (5 bases each). V dropped 1 base and J dropped 2 bases, with 6 bases sitting between them. This CDR3 has 14 residues. CDR1 is SQVTM and CDR2 is ANQGSEA in the germline V gene.

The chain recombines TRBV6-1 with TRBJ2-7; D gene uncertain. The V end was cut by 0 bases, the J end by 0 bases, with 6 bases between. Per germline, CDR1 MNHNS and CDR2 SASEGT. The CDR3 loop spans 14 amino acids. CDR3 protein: CASSEAGSSYEQYF. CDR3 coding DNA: TGTGCCAGCAGTGAAGCAGGAAGCTCCTACGAGCAGTACTTC.